The rows below give T cell receptor beta chains drawn from one sample of a study of blood T cells in healthy people across ages. TCRdb recomputed calls from the 5' RACE reads with MiXCR, one row per CDR3 protein. The sample records fewer than 2,000,000 distinct CDR3 sequences, 34% being singletons. Sequencing was performed on blood. All receptors come from a woman aged 25 to 39 in good health. The CDR3 runs from the conserved cysteine through the conserved F or W. Fields, in order: CDR3 protein, CDR3 DNA, V gene, J gene, D gene, clone size. D genes are given only for firm matches. Some rows mark clone size as missing; the rest say once, few, many or name a class of expanded clone.

CSARETSGGHYATSTDTQYF	TGCAGTGCTAGGGAAACTAGCGGGGGACACTACGCAACTAGCACAGATACGCAGTATTTT	TRBV20-1	TRBJ2-3	TRBD2	few
CAISESVRQTHSPLHF	TGTGCCATCAGTGAGTCTGTGAGACAGACCCATTCACCCCTCCACTTT	TRBV10-3	TRBJ1-6	NA	NA
CASSSSSGILGEQFF	TGTGCCAGCAGCTCCAGCTCGGGGATCCTCGGTGAGCAGTTCTTC	TRBV7-2	TRBJ2-1	NA	once
CASSLLGPVKETQYF	TGTGCCAGCAGCTTATTAGGGCCGGTGAAAGAGACCCAGTACTTC	TRBV7-8	TRBJ2-5	NA	few
CSARDRGLAKNIQYF	TGCAGTGCTAGAGACAGGGGTCTAGCCAAAAACATTCAGTACTTC	TRBV20-1	TRBJ2-4	NA	NA
CASSFRVPDRFRKTDRNTEAFF	TGTGCCAGCAGCTTCAGGGTCCCCGATAGGTTTCGAAAGACAGATAGGAACACTGAAGCTTTCTTT	TRBV7-3	TRBJ1-1	NA	few
CASSLEPTGRGRKPHEQYF	TGCGCCAGCAGCTTGGAACCTACGGGGCGCGGGAGGAAGCCCCACGAGCAGTACTTC	TRBV5-1	TRBJ2-7	TRBD2	NA
CASGTTPYEQYF	TGTGCCAGCGGGACTACCCCCTACGAGCAGTACTTC	TRBV2	TRBJ2-7	TRBD2	NA
CASSQVSLAEGVTQYF	TGCGCCAGCAGCCAAGTCTCACTAGCGGAAGGGGTGACCCAGTACTTC	TRBV4-1	TRBJ2-5	TRBD2	many
CASSGTAALSYNEQFF	TGTGCCAGCAGCGGGACGGCTGCTCTCTCCTACAATGAGCAGTTCTTC	TRBV7-8	TRBJ2-1	NA	NA
CASSQDVKTRLAGEYNEQFF	TGTGCCAGCAGCCAAGACGTGAAAACTCGACTAGCGGGAGAGTACAATGAGCAGTTCTTC	TRBV3-1	TRBJ2-1	TRBD2	NA
CASSSPQTSGSYEQYF	TGTGCCAGCAGTTCCCCCCAGACTAGCGGGAGCTACGAGCAGTACTTC	TRBV28	TRBJ2-7	TRBD2	few
CASSQDVGGSLNEQFF	TGTGCCAGCAGCCAAGACGTGGGAGGGTCCCTCAATGAGCAGTTCTTC	TRBV3-1	TRBJ2-1	TRBD2	once
CASSRAAQDSPSGNTIYF	TGCGCCAGCAGCCGCGCCGCCCAGGACAGCCCCTCTGGAAACACCATATATTTT	TRBV4-1	TRBJ1-3	NA	NA
CGAGLAGETDTQYF	TGCGGTGCAGGACTAGCGGGGGAGACAGATACGCAGTATTTT	TRBV20-1	TRBJ2-3	TRBD2	NA
CATSFGVEETQYF	TGTGCCACCTCCTTCGGAGTTGAGGAGACCCAGTACTTC	TRBV27	TRBJ2-5	NA	once
CASSPRTALGTDTQYF	TGTGCCAGCAGCCCCAGGACAGCCCTGGGCACAGATACGCAGTATTTT	TRBV7-6	TRBJ2-3	NA	few
CASSQDLTAGAYNEQFF	TGTGCCAGCAGCCAAGACTTGACAGCGGGAGCCTACAATGAGCAGTTCTTC	TRBV3-1	TRBJ2-1	TRBD2	NA